This T cell receptor beta chain was identified during a study of OX40 agonist ivuxolimab in advanced cancers. The overall study: Partial responses were achieved by three patients, of whom one had hepatocellular carcinoma and two had cutaneous melanoma.

Data came from immunoSEQ multiplex PCR; TCRdb stores just in-frame clones and leaves some out. The sample lists around 70,000 clones; around 80% were seen once. Per germline, CDR1 MDHEN and CDR2 SYDVKM. V was cut by 6 bases and J by 8 bases, with 28 bases left in between. The CDR3 totals 17 residues. Material: CD4+ or CD8+ T cells sorted from blood, obtained in a trial of the OX40 agonist ivuxolimab. This chain links TRBV28 with TRBJ1-2; tentatively, D is TRBD1 (5 bases). The TCR comes from an adult with an advanced solid tumor such as melanoma, head and neck, liver or kidney cancer. CDR3 sequence: CASSRTPSGRGLRGYTF. The CDR3 nucleotides are TGTGCCAGCAGCCGGACCCCGTCGGGACGGGGCTTAAGGGGCTACACCTTC.